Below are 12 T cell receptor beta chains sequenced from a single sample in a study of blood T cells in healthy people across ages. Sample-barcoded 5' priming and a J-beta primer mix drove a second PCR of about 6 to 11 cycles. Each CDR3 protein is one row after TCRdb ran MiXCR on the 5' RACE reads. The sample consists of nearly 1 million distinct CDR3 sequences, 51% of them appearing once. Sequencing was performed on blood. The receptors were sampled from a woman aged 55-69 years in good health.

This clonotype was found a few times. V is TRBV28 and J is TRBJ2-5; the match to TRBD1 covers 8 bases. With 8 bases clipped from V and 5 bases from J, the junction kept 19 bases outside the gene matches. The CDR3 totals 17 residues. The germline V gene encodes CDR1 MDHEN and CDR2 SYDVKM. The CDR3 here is CASPPSGQGLGRETQYF. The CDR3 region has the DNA TGTGCCAGCCCGCCGTCCGGACAGGGATTGGGGCGGGAGACCCAGTACTTC.

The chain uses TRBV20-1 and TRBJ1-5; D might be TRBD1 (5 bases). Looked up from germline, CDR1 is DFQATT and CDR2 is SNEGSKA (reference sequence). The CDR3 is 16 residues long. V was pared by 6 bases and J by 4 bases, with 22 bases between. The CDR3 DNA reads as TGCAGTGCCCCGGGAGGTTATGTGGGGACGAATCAGCCCCAGCATTTT. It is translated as CSAPGGYVGTNQPQHF.

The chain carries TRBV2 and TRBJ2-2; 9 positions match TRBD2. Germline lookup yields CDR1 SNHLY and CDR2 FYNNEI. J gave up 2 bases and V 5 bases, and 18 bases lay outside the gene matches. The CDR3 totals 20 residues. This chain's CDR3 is CASSNAVETSGRGNTGELFF. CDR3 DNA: TGTGCCAGCAGTAACGCCGTCGAGACTAGCGGAAGGGGAAACACCGGGGAGCTGTTTTTT. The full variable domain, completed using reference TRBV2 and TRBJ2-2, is EPEVTQTPSHQVTQMGQEVILRCVPISNHLYFYWYRQILGQKVEFLVSFYNNEISEKSEIFDDQFSVERPDGSNFTLKIRSTKLEDSAMYFCASSNAVETSGRGNTGELFFGEGSRLTVL.

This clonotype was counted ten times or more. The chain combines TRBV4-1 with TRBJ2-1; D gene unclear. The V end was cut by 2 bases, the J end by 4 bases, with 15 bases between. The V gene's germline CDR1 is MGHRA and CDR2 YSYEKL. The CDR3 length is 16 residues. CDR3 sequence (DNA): TGCGCCAGCAGCCAACCAGGTCGGTCTTCGTACAATGAGCAGTTCTTC. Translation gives CASSQPGRSSYNEQFF.

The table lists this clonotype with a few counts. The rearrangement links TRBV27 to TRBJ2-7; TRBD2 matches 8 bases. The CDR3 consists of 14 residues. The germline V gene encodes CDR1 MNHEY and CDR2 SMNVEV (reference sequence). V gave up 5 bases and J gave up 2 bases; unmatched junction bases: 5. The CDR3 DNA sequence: TGTGCCAGCAGTCCCGGGGGGGTGGCCTACGAGCAGTACTTC. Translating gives CASSPGGVAYEQYF.

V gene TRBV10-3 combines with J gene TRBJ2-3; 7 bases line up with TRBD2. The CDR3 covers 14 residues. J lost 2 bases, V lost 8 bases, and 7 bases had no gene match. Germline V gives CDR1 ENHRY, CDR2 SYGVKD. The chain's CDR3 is CAIYSGGLTDTQYF. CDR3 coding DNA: TGTGCCATCTATTCGGGAGGCCTCACAGATACGCAGTATTTT.

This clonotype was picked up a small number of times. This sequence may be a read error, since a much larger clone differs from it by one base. The CDR3 protein is CASSLVAGQGAYEQYF. The CDR3, as DNA: TGCGCCAGCAGCTTGGTTGCGGGACAGGGGGCCTACGAGCAGTACTTC. The gene calls are TRBV5-1 and TRBJ2-7; the match to TRBD1 covers 11 bases. J was trimmed by 2 bases and V by 0 bases; bases with no gene match: 4. This CDR3 spans 16 amino acids. Per germline, CDR1 SGHRS and CDR2 YFSETQ.

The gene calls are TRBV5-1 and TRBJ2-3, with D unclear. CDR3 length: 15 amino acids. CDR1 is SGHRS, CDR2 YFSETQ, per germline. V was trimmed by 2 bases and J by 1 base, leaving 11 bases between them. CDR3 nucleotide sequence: TGCGCCAGCAGCTTACTTCAGGACCGCACAGATACGCAGTATTTT. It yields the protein CASSLLQDRTDTQYF. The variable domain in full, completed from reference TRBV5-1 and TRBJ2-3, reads KAGVTQTPRYLIKTRGQQVTLSCSPISGHRSVSWYQQTPGQGLQFLFEYFSETQRNKGNFPGRFSGRQFSNSRSEMNVSTLELGDSALYLCASSLLQDRTDTQYFGPGTRLTVL.

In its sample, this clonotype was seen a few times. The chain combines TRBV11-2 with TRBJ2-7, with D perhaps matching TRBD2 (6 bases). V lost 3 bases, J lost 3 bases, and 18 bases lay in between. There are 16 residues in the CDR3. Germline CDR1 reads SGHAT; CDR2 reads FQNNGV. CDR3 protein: CASSLSPFWRGYEQYF. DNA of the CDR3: TGTGCCAGCAGCTTGTCTCCTTTTTGGCGGGGCTACGAGCAGTACTTC.

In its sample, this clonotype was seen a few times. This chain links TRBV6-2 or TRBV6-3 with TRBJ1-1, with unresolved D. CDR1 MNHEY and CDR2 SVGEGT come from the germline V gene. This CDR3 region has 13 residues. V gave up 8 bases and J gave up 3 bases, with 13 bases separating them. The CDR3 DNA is TGTGCCAGCTCAACACGCTCCGACACTGAAGCTTTCTTT. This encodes CASSTRSDTEAFF.

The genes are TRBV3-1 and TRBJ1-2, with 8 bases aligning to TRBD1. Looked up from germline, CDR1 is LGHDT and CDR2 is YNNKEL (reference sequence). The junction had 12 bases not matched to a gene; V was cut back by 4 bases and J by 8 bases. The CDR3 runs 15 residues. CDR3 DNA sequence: TGTGCCAGCAGCCTTGCGACAGGGGAAAGACAGGGCTACACCTTC. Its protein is CASSLATGERQGYTF.

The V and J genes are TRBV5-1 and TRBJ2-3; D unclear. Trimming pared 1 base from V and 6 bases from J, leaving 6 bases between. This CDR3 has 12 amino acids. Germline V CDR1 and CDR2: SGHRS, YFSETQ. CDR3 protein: CASSLLLDTQYF. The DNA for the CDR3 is TGCGCCAGCAGCTTGCTCCTGGATACGCAGTATTTT.